These 26 T cell receptor beta chains share one sample of origin, sequenced in a study of cytomegalovirus exposure and HLA in healthy donors. Clones were read by immunoSEQ multiplex PCR, and TCRdb kept only the in-frame ones, dropping some. Of roughly 220,000 clones in the sample, 80% to 85% were seen once. The sample consisted of PBMCs. The receptors shown here come from a woman aged 25 to 45 in good health and CMV-seropositive.

The chain links TRBV7-9 to TRBJ2-1; no reliable D call. Germline lookup yields CDR1 SEHNR and CDR2 FQNEAQ (reference sequence). The CDR3 is 13 residues long. V shed 0 bases and J shed 7 bases, with 7 bases lying between them. CDR3 bases: TGTGCCAGCAGCTTAGCGCAAAGTAATGAGCAGTTCTTC. Its translation is CASSLAQSNEQFF.

The J gene is TRBJ2-6, the V gene TRBV2, with 8 positions matching TRBD1. Germline lookup yields CDR1 SNHLY and CDR2 FYNNEI. The CDR3 contains 18 residues. J lost 2 bases, V lost 0 bases, and 6 bases had no gene match. CDR3 in amino acids: CASSEARPGGAGANVLTF. The CDR3, as DNA: TGTGCCAGCAGTGAAGCGCGGCCAGGGGGCGCTGGGGCCAACGTCCTGACTTTC.

This clone was picked up one time. V and J are TRBV6-6 and TRBJ1-1; perhaps TRBD1 as D (6 bases). The ends were cut back, 7 bases at V and 1 base at J, with 19 bases in the middle. The germline V gene encodes CDR1 MNHNY and CDR2 SVGAGI (reference sequence). CDR3 length: 16 residues. DNA for the CDR3: TGTGCCAGCACTTTACGGGGTCCAGGGGAGAACACTGAAGCTTTCTTT. Translated, it gives CASTLRGPGENTEAFF.

The chain is built from TRBV29-1 and TRBJ1-2, with unresolved D. The CDR3 contains 11 residues. Germline V CDR1 and CDR2: SQVTM, ANQGSEA. Deletions cut 5 bases from V and 6 bases from J, with 10 bases between. CDR3 DNA sequence: TGCAGCGTTAGGTCTCGACATGGCTACACCTTC. Protein sequence: CSVRSRHGYTF.

The chain uses TRBV5-1 and TRBJ1-2; 10 bases are a match to TRBD1. The germline V gene has CDR1 SGHRS and CDR2 YFSETQ. The CDR3 runs 14 residues. V gave up 4 bases and J gave up 5 bases; unmatched junction bases: 5. The chain's CDR3 is CASSQGQGTYGYTF. The CDR3 DNA reads as TGCGCCAGCAGCCAGGGACAGGGGACGTATGGCTACACCTTC.

This clone occurred once. The rearrangement uses TRBV4-1 and TRBJ1-4, with D unclear. This CDR3 spans 15 amino acids. V was clipped by 4 bases and J by 4 bases, with 13 bases between them. CDR1 is MGHRA and CDR2 is YSYEKL in the germline V gene. Written as DNA, the CDR3 is TGCGCCAGCAGCCTCAATGGAGGGTTTAATGAAAAACTGTTTTTT. Amino acids: CASSLNGGFNEKLFF.

The CDR3 protein is CAWSLLVNYGYTF. In DNA, the CDR3 is TGTGCCTGGAGTTTGCTAGTTAACTATGGCTACACCTTC. The V gene is TRBV30, the J gene TRBJ1-2; D gene unclear. V was pared by 2 bases and J by 1 base, with 8 bases between. The CDR3 has 13 amino acids. CDR1 is GTSNPN, CDR2 SVGIG, per germline (reference sequence). Using reference TRBV30 and TRBJ1-2 for the parts outside the CDR3, the full variable domain is SQTIHQWPATLVQPVGSPLSLECTVEGTSNPNLYWYRQAAGRGLQLLFYSVGIGQISSEVPQNLSASRPQDRQFILSSKKLLLSDSGFYLCAWSLLVNYGYTFGSGTRLTVV.

This clone was seen a few times. Other DNA sequences in this specimen translate into the identical CDR3. The V call is TRBV12-5, the J call TRBJ1-5; D is undetermined. This CDR3 has 11 amino acids. V gave up 5 bases and J gave up 4 bases, with 3 bases separating them. The germline V gene has CDR1 LGHNT and CDR2 FRNRAP. The CDR3 reads CASGKNQPQHF. The CDR3 bases are TGTGCTAGTGGTAAAAATCAGCCCCAGCATTTT.

This clone was observed a few times. The V call is TRBV27, the J call TRBJ2-6; D gene unclear. The CDR3 contains 15 residues. Germline CDR1 reads MNHEY; CDR2 reads SMNVEV (reference sequence). Trimming shortened V by 6 bases and J by 0 bases, and 9 bases separated the two germline ends. CDR3 protein: CASSKPGSGANVLTF. DNA for the CDR3: TGTGCCAGCAGCAAACCCGGCTCTGGGGCCAACGTCCTGACTTTC.

DNA for the CDR3: TGTGCCAGCTCACTACGGCTTACCTCTAGCACAGATACGCAGTATTTT. Amino acid sequence: CASSLRLTSSTDTQYF. The chain joins TRBV18 to TRBJ2-3, with D unclear. The CDR3 runs 16 residues. Germline V CDR1 and CDR2: KGHSH, LQKENI. V was pared by 4 bases and J by 0 bases, with 14 bases between.

This clone has a count of ten or more. V and J are TRBV7-6 and TRBJ2-7, with a possible D match to TRBD1 (6 bases). The CDR3 covers 13 residues. The V end was cut by 4 bases, the J end by 2 bases, with 9 bases between. Germline V CDR1 and CDR2: SGHVS, FNYEAQ. This chain's CDR3 is CASSSDSPYEQYF. CDR3 bases: TGTGCCAGCAGCTCGGACAGCCCCTACGAGCAGTACTTC. The full variable domain, completed using reference TRBV7-6 and TRBJ2-7, is GAGVSQSPRYKVTKRGQDVALRCDPISGHVSLYWYRQALGQGPEFLTYFNYEAQQDKSGLPNDRFSAERPEGSISTLTIQRTEQRDSAMYRCASSSDSPYEQYFGPGTRLTVT.

V and J are TRBV15 and TRBJ1-2; TRBD1 is a possible D gene (5 bases). The CDR3 is 15 residues long. V lost 1 base to trimming and J lost 1 base, with 10 bases between them. Germline V gives CDR1 LNHNV, CDR2 YYDKDF (reference sequence). The CDR3 spells CATSRGGTGNYGYTF. CDR3 DNA: TGTGCCACCAGCAGAGGAGGGACGGGTAACTATGGCTACACCTTC.

The chain couples TRBV27 to TRBJ2-7; 15 bases match TRBD2. Germline values: CDR1 MNHEY, CDR2 SMNVEV (reference sequence). The CDR3 is 14 amino acids. With V trimmed by 8 bases and J by 4 bases, 3 bases remained unmatched. CDR3 sequence: CASGLAGGGYEQYF. Written as DNA, the CDR3 is TGTGCCAGCGGACTAGCGGGAGGGGGGTACGAGCAGTACTTC.

This chain uses TRBV27 with TRBJ2-3, with D perhaps matching TRBD1 or TRBD2 (5 bases each). CDR1 is MNHEY, CDR2 SMNVEV, per germline (reference sequence). This CDR3 region has 14 residues. Trimming took off 9 bases at V and 2 bases at J, with 15 bases between the two ends. In nucleotides, the CDR3 is TGTGCCAGTAGCGCAGGGTCGGTCACAGATACGCAGTATTTT. It yields the protein CASSAGSVTDTQYF.

The chain has TRBV5-1 and TRBJ1-1, with 8 nucleotides matching TRBD1. With V trimmed by 4 bases and J by 5 bases, 7 bases remained unmatched. The CDR3 loop spans 14 amino acids. Germline V gene data show CDR1 as SGHRS and CDR2 as YFSETQ. The CDR3 DNA reads as TGCGCCAGCAGCACCCGGACAGGGAGTACTGAAGCTTTCTTT. Its protein product is CASSTRTGSTEAFF.

The chain's CDR3 is CASTPADGYLYGYTF. The DNA of the CDR3 is TGTGCCAGCACCCCTGCCGACGGCTACCTCTATGGCTACACCTTC. V and J are TRBV6-1 and TRBJ1-2; no clear D. The CDR3 covers 15 residues. Germline-derived CDR1 and CDR2 are MNHNS and SASEGT. Between the trimmed V and J ends, which lost 7 bases and 4 bases, there was a span of 19 bases.

This chain links TRBV7-9 with TRBJ2-1, with D maybe TRBD1 (7 bases). The V gene lost 7 bases and the J gene lost 8 bases, with 15 bases spanning the gap. This CDR3 spans 13 amino acids. Germline CDR1 and CDR2: SEHNR and FQNEAQ (reference sequence). The CDR3 nucleotides are TGTGCCAGCACCCAGAGCAGGGGGGATGAGCAGTTCTTC. As protein: CASTQSRGDEQFF.

This clone has a single count. This chain links TRBV5-4 with TRBJ2-2; perhaps TRBD2 as D (7 bases). This CDR3 contains 16 residues. Germline V gives CDR1 SGHNT, CDR2 YYREEE (reference sequence). V was clipped by 4 bases and J by 3 bases, with 16 bases between them. The CDR3 DNA is TGTGCCAGCAGCCGCCCGGGGGGCGCGGACACCGGGGAGCTGTTTTTT. It yields the protein CASSRPGGADTGELFF.

The V gene is TRBV6-5, the J gene TRBJ2-3, with 10 bases identical to TRBD1. The V gene's germline CDR1 is MNHEY and CDR2 SVGAGI. V shed 5 bases, J shed 3 bases, and the junction held 2 bases outside the gene matches. CDR3 length equals 14 residues. The CDR3 sequence is CASSRTGGTDTQYF. The CDR3, as DNA: TGTGCCAGCAGTCGGACAGGGGGGACAGATACGCAGTATTTT.

As to this clone: The same CDR3 arises from other DNA sequences in this sample as well. V and J are TRBV5-4 and TRBJ2-5; D is unclear. Germline lookup yields CDR1 SGHNT and CDR2 YYREEE (reference sequence). The CDR3 has 13 residues. Trimming took 0 bases from V and 3 from J, leaving 6 bases between them. The CDR3 sequence: CASSLVAEETQYF. CDR3 DNA: TGTGCCAGCAGCTTGGTAGCAGAAGAGACCCAGTACTTC.

This chain joins TRBV27 and TRBJ1-2, with 11 nucleotides matching TRBD1. The germline gives CDR1 MNHEY, CDR2 SMNVEV (reference sequence). The CDR3 covers 14 residues. V gave up 0 bases and J gave up 8 bases; unmatched junction bases: 2. The CDR3 bases are TGTGCCAGCAGTTTATCTCGGACAGGGGGCGGCTACACCTTC. It codes for CASSLSRTGGGYTF.

The chain carries TRBV2 and TRBJ1-3, with 10 bases matching TRBD1. Losses at the gene ends were 6 bases for V and 6 bases for J; bases not matched to a gene: 8. CDR1 is SNHLY and CDR2 is FYNNEI in the germline V gene. The length of the CDR3 is 15 residues. The CDR3 loop reads CASRRPGQGPNTIYF. Written as DNA, the CDR3 is TGTGCCAGCAGACGTCCGGGACAGGGGCCAAACACCATATATTTT.

The chain is built from TRBV5-4 and TRBJ2-7; maybe TRBD2 (6 bases). The CDR3 length is 15 residues. Germline-derived CDR1 and CDR2 are SGHNT and YYREEE (reference sequence). The V end was cut by 0 bases, the J end by 2 bases, with 12 bases between. The CDR3 protein is CASSLGIGGAYEQYF. The DNA for the CDR3 is TGTGCCAGCAGCTTGGGGATCGGAGGGGCCTACGAGCAGTACTTC.

The chain carries TRBV6-5 and TRBJ2-1; D is unresolved. The CDR3 is 15 residues long. V lost 2 bases to trimming and J lost 5 bases, with 13 bases between them. The germline gives CDR1 MNHEY, CDR2 SVGAGI. The CDR3 region has the DNA TGTGCCAGCAGTTACGGAGATCATTGGGACAATGAGCAGTTCTTC. Translating gives CASSYGDHWDNEQFF.

The chain carries TRBV30 and TRBJ1-1; 7 bases agree with TRBD1. The germline CDR1 and CDR2 sequences are GTSNPN and SVGIG (reference sequence). This CDR3 is 14 amino acids long. V lost 1 base, J lost 6 bases, and 8 bases stayed unmatched. The CDR3 here is CAWSGDREVAEAFF. The CDR3 nucleotides read TGTGCCTGGAGTGGAGACAGGGAGGTTGCTGAAGCTTTCTTT.

This clone was detected only once. Within the sample, other DNA sequences also encode this same CDR3. The CDR3 loop is CASSPSTVNTEAFF. The CDR3 bases are TGCGCCAGCAGCCCCTCGACAGTGAACACTGAAGCTTTCTTT. The V and J genes are TRBV5-1 and TRBJ1-1, with a weak D call TRBD1 (5 bases). V lost 4 bases, J lost 0 bases, and 10 bases lay in between. The CDR3 sequence is 14 residues long. Germline CDR1 and CDR2: SGHRS and YFSETQ.